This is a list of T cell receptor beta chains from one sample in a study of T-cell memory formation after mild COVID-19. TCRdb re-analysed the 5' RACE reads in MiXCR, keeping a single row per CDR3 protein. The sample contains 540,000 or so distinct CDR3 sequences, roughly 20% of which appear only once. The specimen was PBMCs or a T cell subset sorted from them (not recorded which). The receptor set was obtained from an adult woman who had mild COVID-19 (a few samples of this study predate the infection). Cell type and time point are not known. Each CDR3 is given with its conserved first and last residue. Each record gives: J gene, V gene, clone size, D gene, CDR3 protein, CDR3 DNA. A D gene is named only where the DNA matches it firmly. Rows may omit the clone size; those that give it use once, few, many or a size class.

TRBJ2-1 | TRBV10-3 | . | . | CAIRIQASYNEQFF | TGTGCCATCAGAATACAGGCATCGTACAATGAGCAGTTCTTC
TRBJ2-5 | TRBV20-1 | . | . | CSARSLGAGQETQYF | TGCAGTGCTAGGAGTCTGGGGGCTGGCCAAGAGACCCAGTACTTC
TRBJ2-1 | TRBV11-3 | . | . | CASSPPREYNEQFF | TGTGCCAGCAGTCCACCCCGAGAGTACAATGAGCAGTTCTTC
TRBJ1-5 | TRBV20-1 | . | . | CSAHGGAGRQPQHF | TGCAGTGCCCATGGCGGGGCAGGTCGTCAGCCCCAGCATTTT
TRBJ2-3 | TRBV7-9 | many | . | CAGGLLASGITDTQYF | TGTGCCGGGGGCCTACTAGCTTCGGGTATCACAGATACGCAGTATTTT
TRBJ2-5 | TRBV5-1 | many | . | CASSLPAETQYF | TGCGCCAGCAGCTTGCCGGCCGAGACCCAGTACTTC
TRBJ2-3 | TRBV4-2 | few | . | CASSQDVEGGTDTQYF | TGTGCCAGCAGCCAAGATGTGGAGGGGGGCACAGATACGCAGTATTTT
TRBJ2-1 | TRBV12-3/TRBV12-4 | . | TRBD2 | CASSLSLAGRDNEQFF | TGTGCCAGCAGTTTATCTCTAGCGGGGAGAGACAATGAGCAGTTCTTC
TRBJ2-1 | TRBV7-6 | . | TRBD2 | CASSLGGRALHYNEQFF | TGTGCCAGCAGCTTAGGCGGGAGGGCCCTACATTACAATGAGCAGTTCTTC
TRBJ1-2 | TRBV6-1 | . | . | CASTPQGTILRHYGYTF | TGTGCCAGCACCCCGCAGGGGACGATTCTTCGTCACTATGGCTACACCTTC
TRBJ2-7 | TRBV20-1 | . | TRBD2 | CSARPPTSGRHYEQYF | TGCAGTGCTAGACCCCCCACTAGCGGGCGTCACTACGAGCAGTACTTC
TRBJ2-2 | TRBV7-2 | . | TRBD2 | CASMLAGGVIGELFF | TGTGCCAGCATGCTAGCGGGGGGGGTTATCGGGGAGCTGTTTTTT
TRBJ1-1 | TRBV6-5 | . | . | CASSSYRYTEAFF | TGTGCCAGCAGTTCATACAGGTACACTGAAGCTTTCTTT
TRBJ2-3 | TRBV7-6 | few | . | CASSLISGVAGPDTQYF | TGTGCCAGCAGCTTAATCTCAGGGGTCGCCGGGCCAGATACGCAGTATTTT
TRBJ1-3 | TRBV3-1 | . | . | CASSLDSSGNTIYF | TGTGCCAGCAGCCTGGACAGCTCTGGAAACACCATATATTTT
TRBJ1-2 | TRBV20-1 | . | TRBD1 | CSAALQGAGYGYTF | TGCAGTGCTGCGCTACAGGGGGCAGGCTATGGCTACACCTTC
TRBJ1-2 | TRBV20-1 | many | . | CSARWDPKPNYGYTF | TGCAGTGCTAGATGGGACCCGAAGCCCAACTATGGCTACACCTTC
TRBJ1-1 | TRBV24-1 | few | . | CATSDSGTEAFF | TGTGCCACCAGTGATTCAGGTACTGAAGCTTTCTTT
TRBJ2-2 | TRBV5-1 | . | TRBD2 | CASSVTSGGPTGELFF | TGCGCCAGCAGCGTGACTAGCGGGGGTCCCACCGGGGAGCTGTTTTTT
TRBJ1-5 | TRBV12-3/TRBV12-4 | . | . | CASSLGDRIYPNQPQHF | TGTGCCAGCAGTTTAGGAGACAGGATATACCCCAATCAGCCCCAGCATTTT
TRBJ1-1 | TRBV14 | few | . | CASSQDLPRGTEAFF | TGTGCCAGCAGCCAAGATCTGCCCCGGGGCACTGAAGCTTTCTTT
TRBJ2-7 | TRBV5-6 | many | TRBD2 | CASSSGGPVYEQYF | TGTGCCAGCAGCTCGGGAGGGCCGGTTTACGAGCAGTACTTC
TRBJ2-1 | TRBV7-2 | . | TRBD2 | CASSRTSGRANEQFF | TGTGCCAGCAGCCGAACTAGCGGGAGGGCTAATGAGCAGTTCTTC
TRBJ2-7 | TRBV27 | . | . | CASSPDWLGYEQYF | TGTGCCAGCAGTCCGGACTGGCTCGGCTACGAGCAGTACTTC
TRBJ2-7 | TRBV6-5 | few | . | CASSYGQYYEQYF | TGTGCCAGCAGTTATGGGCAGTACTACGAGCAGTACTTC
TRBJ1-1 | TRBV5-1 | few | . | CASRRDTNTEAFF | TGCGCCAGCAGGCGGGACACAAACACTGAAGCTTTCTTT
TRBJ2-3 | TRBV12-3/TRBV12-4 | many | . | CASSLRDTQYF | TGTGCCAGCAGTTTGAGGGATACGCAGTATTTT
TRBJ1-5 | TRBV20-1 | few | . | CSARGTGGQPQHF | TGCAGTGCTAGAGGAACAGGAGGTCAGCCCCAGCATTTT
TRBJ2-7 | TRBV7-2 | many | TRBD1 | CASANRGTYEQYF | TGTGCCAGCGCAAACAGGGGTACCTACGAGCAGTACTTC
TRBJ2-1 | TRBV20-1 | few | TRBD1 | CSAKPGQGKNEQFF | TGCAGTGCTAAACCGGGACAGGGAAAGAATGAGCAGTTCTTC
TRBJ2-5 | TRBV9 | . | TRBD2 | CASSEGLAGGPGETQYF | TGTGCCAGCAGCGAGGGACTAGCGGGAGGTCCGGGGGAGACCCAGTACTTC
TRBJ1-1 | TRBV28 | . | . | CASSLGTQNTEAFF | TGTGCCAGCAGTTTGGGGACCCAGAACACTGAAGCTTTCTTT
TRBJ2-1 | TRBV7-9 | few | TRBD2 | CASSNFLAGWSYNEQFF | TGTGCCAGCAGCAACTTCCTAGCGGGATGGTCCTACAATGAGCAGTTCTTC
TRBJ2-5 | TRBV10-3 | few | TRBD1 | CAISTGQGAKETQYF | TGTGCCATCAGTACGGGACAGGGGGCGAAAGAGACCCAGTACTTC
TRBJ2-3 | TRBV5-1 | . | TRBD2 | CASSSSGGRADTQYF | TGCGCCAGCAGCTCTAGCGGGGGCCGGGCAGATACGCAGTATTTT
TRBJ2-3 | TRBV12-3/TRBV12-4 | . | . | CASSFTRRTDTQYF | TGTGCCAGCAGTTTCACACGGCGCACAGATACGCAGTATTTT
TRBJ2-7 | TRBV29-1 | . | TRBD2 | CSVEGEMVETSNEQYF | TGCAGCGTTGAAGGGGAAATGGTAGAGACTAGCAACGAGCAGTACTTC
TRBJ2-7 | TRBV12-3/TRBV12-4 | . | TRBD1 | CASSHTGGEQYF | TGTGCCAGCAGTCACACAGGGGGCGAGCAGTACTTC
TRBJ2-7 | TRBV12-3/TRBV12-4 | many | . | CASADPGQEGGEQYF | TGTGCCAGTGCAGACCCGGGCCAAGAAGGGGGCGAGCAGTACTTC
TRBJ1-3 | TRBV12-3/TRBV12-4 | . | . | CASNYRGGNTIYF | TGTGCCAGCAATTATAGAGGCGGAAACACCATATATTTT
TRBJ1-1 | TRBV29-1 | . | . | CSVEILRDTEAFF | TGCAGCGTTGAAATTTTAAGGGACACTGAAGCTTTCTTT
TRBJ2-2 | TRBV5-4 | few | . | CASSSDPGANTGELFF | TGTGCCAGCAGCTCCGATCCGGGGGCGAACACCGGGGAGCTGTTTTTT
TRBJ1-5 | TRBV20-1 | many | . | CSAKTTSNQPQHF | TGCAGTGCTAAGACGACTAGCAATCAGCCCCAGCATTTT
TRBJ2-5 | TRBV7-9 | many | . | CASSLGFETQYF | TGTGCCAGCAGCTTGGGGTTTGAGACCCAGTACTTC
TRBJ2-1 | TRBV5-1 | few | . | CASSLGGGLTNEQFF | TGCGCCAGCAGCTTGGGGGGAGGACTGACTAATGAGCAGTTCTTC
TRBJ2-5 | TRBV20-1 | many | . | CSARGGAWETQYF | TGCAGTGCAAGAGGAGGGGCCTGGGAGACCCAGTACTTC
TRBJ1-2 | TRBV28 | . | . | CASSFTAAYGYTF | TGTGCCAGCAGTTTCACAGCAGCTTATGGCTACACCTTC
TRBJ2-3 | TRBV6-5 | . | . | CASSYSGTNWGSTDTQYF | TGTGCCAGCAGTTACAGCGGGACAAACTGGGGGAGCACAGATACGCAGTATTTT
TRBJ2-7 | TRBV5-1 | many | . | CASSLDGSYEQYF | TGTGCCAGCAGCCTCGACGGGTCCTACGAGCAGTACTTC
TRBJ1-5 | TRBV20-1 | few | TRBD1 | CSAREQGPSQPQHF | TGCAGTGCTAGAGAACAGGGGCCCTCTCAGCCCCAGCATTTT
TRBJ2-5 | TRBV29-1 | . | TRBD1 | CSAGTGGGTQYF | TGCAGCGCCGGGACAGGGGGTGGGACCCAGTACTTC
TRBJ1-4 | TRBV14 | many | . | CASSQGLNEKLFF | TGTGCCAGCAGCCAGGGGCTTAATGAAAAACTGTTTTTT
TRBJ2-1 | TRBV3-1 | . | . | CASSQGEGGPSGVEQFF | TGTGCCAGCAGCCAAGGCGAGGGGGGTCCCAGCGGGGTTGAGCAGTTCTTC